This TCR beta chain is drawn from a study of blood T cell repertoires in COVID-19 (dated by TCRdb to 2020 to 2021). A note on the overall study: Samples from collaborators originated in the United States, Italy and Spain and spanned both the acute and convalescent phases of COVID-19. The prospective study material was composed of cDNA or gDNA derived from T cells, B-cell-depleted T cells, or PBMCs. The dataset comprised deeply sampled blood TCRbeta repertoires from subjects exposed to, actively infected with, or recovered from COVID-19. The repertoires were released in a freely available public database intended as a resource for research on the immune response to SARS-CoV-2. The samples were drawn from the first 160 participants of the ongoing ImmuneRACE study and from 1,254 subjects provided by 6 global collaborators. A de-identified subject ID, COVID-19 status, age in years and sex were almost always included in the sample metadata. Where available, HLA class I and class II types were obtained from metadata supplied by the sample provider rather than from assay-based typing. The study at large found these results: The quantity of clinical and demographic metadata differed by source and by participant and was supplied without curation.

TCRbeta CDR3 regions were amplified from genomic DNA using the immunoSEQ Assay, a bias-controlled multiplex PCR. The paper's data handling went like this. Within the assay, amplification of reference gene primers was used to estimate how many nucleated cells each sample contained. Sequence reads were collapsed and filtered to measure the absolute abundance of every unique TCRbeta CDR3 rearrangement. Productive Simpson clonality was computed per sample as the square root of Simpson's diversity index over productive rearrangements. TCRdb stores this immuneACCESS table with in-frame sequences only. Part of the clones is absent; in the studies checked, under half of the shortfall reflects unresolved V genes, and no reason is known for the rest. V and J calls plus clone size are reproduced from that table; the DNA served to infer D and trimming. Across this sample there are more than 45,000 clones, with 85% to 90% seen only once. Under 1.5% of the sample lies in the top ten.

About this clone itself: Its target antigen remains unknown. Base qualities are not provided; no much larger clone lies one nucleotide away.

V and J are truncated by 4 bases and 1 base respectively, leaving an intervening sequence of 15 bases. The CDR3 sequence holds 15 residues, the cysteine and phenylalanine included. The sequence is cut down to CDR3 DNA, 45 bases in frame from base 1. Sequences SGHRS (CDR1) and YFSETQ (CDR2) are obtained from the germline V gene. The collaborating institutions used their own protocols to collect whole blood in K2EDTA tubes. For TCRbeta analysis, collaborators shipped samples as frozen whole blood, isolated PBMCs, or DNA extracted from either of those sample types. Sequenced input: peripheral blood. This chain joins TRBV5-1 to TRBJ2-7; a weak D assignment points to TRBD2 (6 bases agree). This receptor was identified in a man in his sixties with acute or convalescent COVID-19. The DNA is as follows: TGCGCCAGCAGCCTACGGGGGTTGGGATCCTACGAGCAGTACTTC. Its amino acids are CASSLRGLGSYEQYF. Beyond the CDR3, the reference TRBV5-1 and TRBJ2-7 genes provide the residues; the full variable domain reads: KAGVTQTPRYLIKTRGQQVTLSCSPISGHRSVSWYQQTPGQGLQFLFEYFSETQRNKGNFPGRFSGRQFSNSRSEMNVSTLELGDSALYLCASSLRGLGSYEQYFGPGTRLTVT.